Listed here are 17 T cell receptor beta chains from one sample, sequenced in a study of cytomegalovirus exposure and HLA in healthy donors. 60 Vbeta and 13 Jbeta primers were used in PCR. The method was immunoSEQ multiplex PCR; TCRdb's version includes in-frame clones alone and lacks a portion of them. Of approximately 82,000 clones detected, under 80% appear once; the ten largest clones hold approximately 1.5%. The specimen was PBMCs. Every receptor here comes from a man in his forties in good health and CMV-seronegative.

This clone was detected only once. The chain uses TRBV18 and TRBJ1-1, with 7 bases that match TRBD1. The J segment lost 0 bases and the V segment lost 4 bases, leaving 2 bases of the junction unmatched. Germline CDR1 is KGHSH and CDR2 is LQKENI. CDR3 size: 14 residues. The CDR3 protein is CASSLQGVNTEAFF. As DNA, the CDR3 is TGTGCCAGCTCACTCCAGGGGGTGAACACTGAAGCTTTCTTT. The whole variable domain, remainder taken from reference TRBV18 and TRBJ1-1, is NAGVMQNPRHLVRRRGQEARLRCSPMKGHSHVYWYRQLPEEGLKFMVYLQKENIIDESGMPKERFSAEFPKEGPSILRIQQVVRGDSAAYFCASSLQGVNTEAFFGQGTRLTVV.

This clone was seen only once. The germline gene is not matched at one end of the junction; a read error may be the cause. This chain links TRBV6-1 with TRBJ2-4; 7 nucleotides line up with TRBD2. Germline CDR1 MNHNS, CDR2 SASEGT. The CDR3 has 15 residues. The CDR3 sequence is CASTPGQRDQNSQYF. The CDR3 region has the DNA TGTGCCAGCACCCCCGGCCAGCGGGACCAAAACAGTCAGTACTTC.

The chain carries TRBV18 and TRBJ2-3, with D perhaps matching TRBD2 (6 bases). V was cut by 1 base and J by 9 bases, with 11 bases left in between. The CDR3 is 13 residues long. CDR1 KGHSH and CDR2 LQKENI come from the germline V gene. This chain's CDR3 is CASSPRDFYTQYF. The CDR3 DNA sequence: TGTGCCAGCTCACCACGGGACTTCTACACGCAGTATTTT.

This rearrangement joins TRBV28 to TRBJ1-5; D gene uncertain. This CDR3 spans 15 amino acids. Germline CDR1 MDHEN, CDR2 SYDVKM. Deletions cut 7 bases from V and 5 bases from J, with 18 bases between. The CDR3 here is CASILRGSVDQPQHF. The CDR3 DNA sequence: TGTGCCAGCATTCTTAGAGGATCCGTCGATCAGCCCCAGCATTTT. Variable domain in full (rest from reference TRBV28 and TRBJ1-5): DVKVTQSSRYLVKRTGEKVFLECVQDMDHENMFWYRQDPGLGLRLIYFSYDVKMKEKGDIPEGYSVSREKKERFSLILESASTNQTSMYLCASILRGSVDQPQHFGDGTRLSIL.

The rearrangement links TRBV27 to TRBJ2-3; D remains unclear. V lost 3 bases, J lost 5 bases, and 6 bases lay in between. The CDR3 sequence is 12 residues long. The germline CDR1 and CDR2 sequences are MNHEY and SMNVEV (reference sequence). The CDR3 DNA is TGTGCCAGCAGTTTTAACTTAGATACGCAGTATTTT. Amino acids: CASSFNLDTQYF.

The chain couples TRBV6-5 to TRBJ1-6; TRBD1 aligns across 10 bases. V shed 6 bases, J shed 8 bases, and the junction held 4 bases outside the gene matches. CDR3 length: 14 residues. Germline assignment: CDR1 MNHEY and CDR2 SVGAGI. In DNA form, the CDR3 reads TGTGCCAGCAGAACCGGGACAGGGGATTCACCCCTCCACTTT. Translation: CASRTGTGDSPLHF.

The chain is built from TRBV7-8 and TRBJ1-1; no firm D call. From germline, CDR1 is SGHVS and CDR2 FQNEAQ. Trimming cost V 1 base and J 1 base, with 7 bases left between them. The CDR3 sequence is 14 residues long. In DNA, the CDR3 is TGTGCCAGCAGCTTAGTGGCGGGGAACACTGAAGCTTTCTTT. It codes for CASSLVAGNTEAFF.

This clone was counted once. The chain uses TRBV6-1 and TRBJ2-1; 7 bases align to TRBD1. The V gene end was trimmed by 10 bases and the J gene end by 3 bases; junction bases not matched to a gene: 6. Germline-derived CDR1 and CDR2 are MNHNS and SASEGT. This CDR3 is built from 13 residues. The CDR3 nucleotides are TGTGCCAACCAACGGGACAGCTACAATGAGCAGTTCTTC. Amino acid sequence: CANQRDSYNEQFF.

This chain joins TRBV11-2 and TRBJ2-7, with D possibly being TRBD1 (5 bases). This CDR3 comprises 14 residues. The germline V gene has CDR1 SGHAT and CDR2 FQNNGV. The V end lost 2 bases, the J end lost 1 base, and 9 bases lay between the germline ends. CDR3 coding DNA: TGTGCCAGCAGCTTATCGGACAATTCCTACGAGCAGTACTTC. This encodes CASSLSDNSYEQYF.

This chain links TRBV15 with TRBJ1-1; 12 nucleotides agree with TRBD1. The CDR3 is made up of 17 amino acids. The germline CDR1 and CDR2 sequences are LNHNV and YYDKDF (reference sequence). V was clipped by 3 bases and J by 4 bases; unmatched bases: 9. CDR3 nucleotides: TGTGCCACCAGCAGGGGGACAGGGGGCGCCTCGGCCACTGAAGCTTTCTTT. It codes for CATSRGTGGASATEAFF.

The V call is TRBV7-3, the J call TRBJ2-7, with 8 positions matching TRBD2. This CDR3 has 13 residues. The germline gives CDR1 SGHTA, CDR2 FQGTGA. V shed 5 bases, J shed 7 bases, and the junction held 7 bases outside the gene matches. This CDR3 reads CASSLGLASEQYF. Here the CDR3 DNA reads TGTGCCAGCAGCCTAGGACTAGCCTCTGAGCAGTACTTC.

This CDR3 reads CASSVPGLRTYEQYF. In DNA, the CDR3 is TGTGCCAGCAGCGTCCCAGGACTGAGGACCTACGAGCAGTACTTC. The rearrangement links TRBV7-2 to TRBJ2-5, with D tentatively TRBD2 (5 bases). The DNA end favors TRBJ2-7, so the J call may be wrong. The CDR3 has 15 amino acids. The germline gives CDR1 SGHTA, CDR2 FQGNSA.

The chain carries TRBV11-2 and TRBJ2-7, with 7 bases that match TRBD2. CDR1 and CDR2 (germline): SGHAT, FQNNGV. The V gene end was trimmed by 5 bases and the J gene end by 2 bases; junction bases not matched to a gene: 9. The CDR3 consists of 15 residues. As DNA, the CDR3 is TGTGCCAGCAGCCCCCCCGTGGGGGGGGCCTACGAGCAGTACTTC. As protein: CASSPPVGGAYEQYF. The whole variable domain, filled in from reference TRBV11-2 and TRBJ2-7, reads EAGVAQSPRYKIIEKRQSVAFWCNPISGHATLYWYQQILGQGPKLLIQFQNNGVVDDSQLPKDRFSAERLKGVDSTLKIQPAKLEDSAVYLCASSPPVGGAYEQYFGPGTRLTVT.

The J gene is TRBJ2-7, the V gene TRBV6-5, with TRBD2 as a possible D gene (6 bases). Trimming took 1 base from V and 6 from J, leaving 10 bases between them. Germline assignment: CDR1 MNHEY and CDR2 SVGAGI. The CDR3 has 13 residues. For the CDR3, the DNA is TGTGCCAGCAGTTACTGGGAGGAGGCCGAGCAGTACTTC. Its translation is CASSYWEEAEQYF.

Notes on this clone: A read error may produce the germline difference seen at one junction end. The chain couples TRBV5-6 to TRBJ2-6, with 7 positions matching TRBD1. Germline V gives CDR1 SGHDT, CDR2 YYEEEE. This CDR3 comprises 15 residues. DNA for the CDR3: TGTGCCAGCAGCCTGACAGGGTCTGGGGCCAACGGCCTGACTTTC. Protein: CASSLTGSGANGLTF.

The V gene is TRBV28, the J gene TRBJ2-7, with D tentatively TRBD2 (5 bases). V was trimmed by 4 bases and J by 3 bases, leaving 19 bases between them. CDR1 is MDHEN and CDR2 is SYDVKM in the germline V gene. The CDR3 length is 16 residues. CDR3 region: CASSSSGSRVGYEQYF. The CDR3 DNA reads TGTGCCAGCAGTTCCTCGGGGAGCCGCGTGGGCTACGAGCAGTACTTC.

The chain employs TRBV2 and TRBJ1-5; D unclear. V was clipped by 5 bases and J by 4 bases, with 12 bases between them. CDR3 length: 14 residues. The germline gives CDR1 SNHLY, CDR2 FYNNEI. For the CDR3, the DNA is TGTGCCAGCAGTCAAACAGCTCAAAATCAGCCCCAGCATTTT. Translation gives CASSQTAQNQPQHF.